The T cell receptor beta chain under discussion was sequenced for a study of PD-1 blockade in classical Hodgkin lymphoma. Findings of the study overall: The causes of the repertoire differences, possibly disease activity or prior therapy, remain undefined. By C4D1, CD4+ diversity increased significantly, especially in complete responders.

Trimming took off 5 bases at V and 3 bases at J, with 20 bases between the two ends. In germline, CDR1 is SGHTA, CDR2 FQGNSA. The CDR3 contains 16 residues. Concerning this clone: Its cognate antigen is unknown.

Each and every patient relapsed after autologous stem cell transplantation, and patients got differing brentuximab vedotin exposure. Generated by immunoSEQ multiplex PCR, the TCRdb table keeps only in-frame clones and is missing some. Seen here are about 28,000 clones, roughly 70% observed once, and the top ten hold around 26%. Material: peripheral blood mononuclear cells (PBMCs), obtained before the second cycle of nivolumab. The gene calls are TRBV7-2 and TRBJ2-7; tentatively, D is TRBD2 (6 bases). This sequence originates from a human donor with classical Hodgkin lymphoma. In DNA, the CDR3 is TGTGCCAGCAGCGTAACCGGGACTGAACTATACTACGAGCAGTACTTC. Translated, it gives CASSVTGTELYYEQYF.